A selection of T cell receptor beta chains follows, all from one sample in a study of blood T cell repertoires in COVID-19. The method was immunoSEQ multiplex PCR; TCRdb's version includes in-frame clones alone and lacks a portion of them. The sample has around 190,000 clones, roughly 76% seen once. Sequencing was done on a sample of peripheral blood. All receptors come from a woman between 45 and 65 years old with active or convalescent COVID-19. Both conserved end residues are part of each CDR3. D genes are given only for firm matches. Not every row has a clone size; where given, it reads once, few, many or a size class.

TRBD1	TRBV29-1	TRBJ2-7	-	TGCAGCGTCCGAAAGCCGGGACAGGGTACCTACGAGCAGTACTTC	CSVRKPGQGTYEQYF
-	TRBV5-1	TRBJ2-7	few	TGCGCCAGCAGCTTGGGCGGGTACGAGCAGTACTTC	CASSLGGYEQYF
TRBD2	TRBV11-1	TRBJ2-1	-	TGTGCCAGCAGCTCAGCGGGCGGGGGGGCCTATGAGCAGTTCTTC	CASSSAGGGAYEQFF
TRBD1	TRBV4-3	TRBJ2-7	-	TGCGCCAGCAGCCAAGGGGCAGGGGGCGGCTACGAGCAGTACTTC	CASSQGAGGGYEQYF
-	TRBV14	TRBJ1-1	-	TGTGCCAGCAGCCAAGGTTCTAGTGGGAACACTGAAGCTTTCTTT	CASSQGSSGNTEAFF
-	TRBV7-2	TRBJ1-1	-	TGTGCCAGCAGCTTAAATGGAGGGCTTACTGAAGCTTTCTTT	CASSLNGGLTEAFF
TRBD1	TRBV6-5	TRBJ1-2	-	TGTGCCAGCAGGCCCACAGGGGTGTATGGCTACACCTTC	CASRPTGVYGYTF
TRBD2	TRBV19	TRBJ2-3	-	TGTGCCAGTAGTACAGGGACTAGCGGGAACACAGATACGCAGTATTTT	CASSTGTSGNTDTQYF
TRBD2	TRBV10-3	TRBJ2-2	-	TGTGCCATCAGTCCCAGGACTAGCGGGGGCGCGAACACCGGGGAGCTGTTTTTT	CAISPRTSGGANTGELFF
TRBD1	TRBV29-1	TRBJ2-7	-	TGCAGCGTTGAAAACCCTACAGGGGCCCACGAGCAGTACTTC	CSVENPTGAHEQYF
TRBD2	TRBV2	TRBJ2-5	few	TGTGCCAGCAGTACAGGGACTAGCGGGGGTGGGTACCAAGAGACCCAGTACTTC	CASSTGTSGGGYQETQYF
-	TRBV28	TRBJ2-4	-	TGTGCCAGCAGTTTAGAGATCTCCAAAAACATTCAGTACTTC	CASSLEISKNIQYF
-	TRBV7-2	TRBJ1-6	few	TGTGCCAGCAGGAAGCAGTCCGGGGATACCTATAATTCACCCCTCCACTTT	CASRKQSGDTYNSPLHF
TRBD1	TRBV2	TRBJ1-3	-	TGTGCCAGCAGTGAGGGGACAGCCTCTGGAAACACCATATATTTT	CASSEGTASGNTIYF
TRBD1	TRBV5-1	TRBJ2-3	-	TGCGCCAGCAGCTTGACCCCGGGACAGGGCACAGATACGCAGTATTTT	CASSLTPGQGTDTQYF
TRBD1	TRBV28	TRBJ2-2	-	TGTGCCAGCAGGACAGGGGGCGCGGGCACCGGGGAGCTGTTTTTT	CASRTGGAGTGELFF